The 29 T cell receptor beta chains in this list originate from one sample, sequenced in a study of cytomegalovirus exposure and HLA in healthy donors (TCRdb year 2017). Library method: the immunoSEQ multiplex PCR assay. For the multiplex PCR, a mixture combining 60 forward primers for TCR Vbeta segments and 13 reverse primers for TCR Jbeta segments was used. In its TCRdb copy, this immuneACCESS table keeps in-frame sequences only and misses some clones. Where compared with another copy, unresolved V genes explain less than half of these, and the others have no known cause. Here the sample has 200,000 to 250,000 clones; approximately 79% occur a single time. In total, the top ten clones hold less than 2% of the sample. The source material was PBMCs. Every receptor here comes from a man aged 50 to 60 in good health and CMV-seronegative.

The chain couples TRBV6-4 to TRBJ2-5; 7 nucleotides line up with TRBD2. The CDR3 runs to 14 residues. Germline V gene data show CDR1 as MRHNA and CDR2 as SNTAGT. V lost 4 bases and J lost 2; bases outside the gene matches: 4. DNA for the CDR3: TGTGCCAGCAGTGGACGGGGGGATCAAGAGACCCAGTACTTC. Its protein is CASSGRGDQETQYF.

This clone was seen a single time. This chain connects TRBV14 to TRBJ2-7, with D perhaps TRBD2 (5 bases). This CDR3 is 14 amino acids long. V was clipped by 4 bases and J by 5 bases, with 15 bases between them. The germline gives CDR1 SGHDN, CDR2 FVKESK. The CDR3 DNA reads TGTGCCAGCAGCCGGGTGGCGGGCGTGGACGAGCAGTACTTC. Translated: CASSRVAGVDEQYF.

In DNA form, the CDR3 reads TGCGCCAGCAGCTTGGTGGGGGGGCGCTTTCCAGAGACCCAGTACTTC. This gives the protein CASSLVGGRFPETQYF. The chain combines TRBV5-1 with TRBJ2-5, with D possibly being TRBD2 (7 bases). The CDR3 covers 16 residues. Germline CDR1 reads SGHRS; CDR2 reads YFSETQ. V was trimmed by 0 bases and J by 4 bases, leaving 16 bases between them.

The rearrangement links TRBV28 to TRBJ1-2; D call uncertain. This CDR3 comprises 16 residues. Germline V gene sequence: CDR1 MDHEN, CDR2 SYDVKM. V was clipped by 5 bases and J by 6 bases, with 22 bases between them. For the CDR3, the DNA is TGTGCCAGCAGTCAAGAGCTGCAACTAGCGGAAGATGGCTACACCTTC. Its translation: CASSQELQLAEDGYTF.

The chain uses TRBV18 and TRBJ1-5, with a possible D match to TRBD1 (6 bases). Per germline, CDR1 KGHSH and CDR2 LQKENI. The V end was cut by 3 bases, the J end by 5 bases, with 8 bases between. The CDR3 runs to 13 residues. CDR3 in DNA: TGTGCCAGCTCACCGGCAGGGGATCAGCCCCAGCATTTT. As protein: CASSPAGDQPQHF.

The chain employs TRBV5-1 and TRBJ2-7, with 10 bases aligning to TRBD2. The germline V gene encodes CDR1 SGHRS and CDR2 YFSETQ. CDR3 length: 15 amino acids. J was trimmed by 5 bases and V by 4 bases; bases with no gene match: 9. In nucleotides, the CDR3 is TGCGCCAGCAGCACCACTAGCGGGACATGGGACGAGCAGTACTTC. As protein: CASSTTSGTWDEQYF.

The rearrangement joins TRBV7-9 to TRBJ1-1, with D hard to call. Germline CDR1 is SEHNR and CDR2 is FQNEAQ (reference sequence). The CDR3 runs 15 residues. Trimming removed 6 bases at V and 5 bases at J, with 19 bases between. DNA of the CDR3: TGTGCCAGCAGTTCAACGGATTATCCGGGGACTGAAGCTTTCTTT. This gives the protein CASSSTDYPGTEAFF.

The V call is TRBV7-2, the J call TRBJ1-3; 9 bases align to TRBD1. Germline V gives CDR1 SGHTA, CDR2 FQGNSA. The CDR3 extends over 16 amino acids. Trimming removed 10 bases from V and 8 bases from J; junction bases left unmatched: 18. CDR3: CAIKWPGQGLSDTIYF. CDR3 sequence (DNA): TGTGCCATCAAGTGGCCGGGACAGGGTCTTTCCGACACCATATATTTT.

V usage is TRBV7-2 and J usage is TRBJ1-2; no definite D call. In germline, CDR1 is SGHTA, CDR2 FQGNSA. With 1 base removed from V and 0 bases from J, the gap between germline ends came to 6 bases. CDR3 size: 14 residues. CDR3 protein: CASSLGAANYGYTF. The CDR3 DNA reads TGTGCCAGCAGCTTAGGGGCTGCTAACTATGGCTACACCTTC.

V is TRBV5-1 and J is TRBJ2-3; D perhaps matches TRBD1 (6 bases). The CDR3 totals 14 residues. V dropped 0 bases and J dropped 5 bases, with 10 bases sitting between them. Germline values: CDR1 SGHRS, CDR2 YFSETQ. The CDR3 sequence is CASSLAGQGDTQYF. The CDR3 DNA is TGCGCCAGCAGCTTGGCGGGACAAGGAGATACGCAGTATTTT.

The chain uses TRBV2 and TRBJ1-6; D possibly corresponds to TRBD1 (6 bases). The CDR3 covers 15 residues. Trimming removed 5 bases from V and 11 bases from J, with 19 bases in between. Per germline, CDR1 SNHLY and CDR2 FYNNEI. CDR3 sequence: CASSTSGQRNPPLHF. The CDR3 bases are TGTGCCAGCAGTACTTCAGGACAGCGGAATCCACCCCTCCACTTT. Complete variable domain (other parts from reference TRBV2 and TRBJ1-6): EPEVTQTPSHQVTQMGQEVILRCVPISNHLYFYWYRQILGQKVEFLVSFYNNEISEKSEIFDDQFSVERPDGSNFTLKIRSTKLEDSAMYFCASSTSGQRNPPLHFGNGTRLTVT.

This CDR3 is CASSFLAGPSTDTQYF. The CDR3 DNA sequence: TGTGCCAGCAGTTTCTTAGCGGGACCCAGCACAGATACGCAGTATTTT. The rearrangement joins TRBV2 to TRBJ2-3, with 8 bases aligning to TRBD2. V shed 5 bases and J 0 bases; nucleotides not matched to a gene: 7. CDR3 length: 16 amino acids. CDR1 and CDR2 (germline): SNHLY, FYNNEI.

The chain employs TRBV28 and TRBJ2-7, with 8 bases aligning to TRBD2. Trimming removed 6 bases from V and 3 bases from J; junction bases left unmatched: 7. This CDR3 has 14 residues. CDR1 MDHEN and CDR2 SYDVKM come from the germline V gene. The CDR3 sequence: CASSTGGIGYEQYF. CDR3 DNA sequence: TGTGCCAGCAGCACGGGGGGGATAGGCTACGAGCAGTACTTC.

This sequence joins TRBV10-1 and TRBJ2-3, with 13 bases lining up with TRBD2. J gave up 1 base and V 4 bases, and 5 bases lay outside the gene matches. The CDR3 is 17 residues long. Looked up from germline, CDR1 is WNHNN and CDR2 is SYGVQD (reference sequence). The CDR3 bases are TGCGCCAGCAGTGTTGTGGGACTAGCGGGACGCACAGATACGCAGTATTTT. Protein product: CASSVVGLAGRTDTQYF.

The rearrangement joins TRBV19 to TRBJ2-1; the D gene is possibly TRBD2 (5 bases). Trimming cost V 7 bases and J 0 bases, with 16 bases left between them. CDR3 length equals 16 residues. Per the germline V gene, CDR1 is LNHDA and CDR2 is SQIVND (reference sequence). CDR3 sequence: CASTQSGTGSYNEQFF. CDR3 DNA: TGTGCCAGTACCCAAAGCGGCACTGGCTCCTACAATGAGCAGTTCTTC.

The chain recombines TRBV11-3 with TRBJ1-3; TRBD1 might be the D (5 bases). The germline gives CDR1 SGHNT, CDR2 YENEEA. The V gene lost 2 bases and the J gene lost 8 bases, with 16 bases spanning the gap. CDR3 length: 15 amino acids. DNA of the CDR3: TGTGCCAGCAGCTTACCCCCGACAGTTTACTACACCATATATTTT. Encoded protein: CASSLPPTVYYTIYF.

Remarks on this clone: The same CDR3 also results from other DNA sequences found in this sample. The CDR3 sequence: CASSLLLSGNTGELFF. The CDR3 coding sequence is TGTGCCAGCAGCTTACTCTTGAGCGGGAACACCGGGGAGCTGTTTTTT. This chain uses TRBV7-9 with TRBJ2-2, with a possible D match to TRBD2 (5 bases). The CDR3 is made up of 16 amino acids. V lost 2 bases and J lost 1, with 11 bases in between. In germline, CDR1 is SEHNR, CDR2 FQNEAQ (reference sequence). The full variable domain, rest sourced from reference TRBV7-9 and TRBJ2-2, is DTGVSQNPRHKITKRGQNVTFRCDPISEHNRLYWYRQTLGQGPEFLTYFQNEAQLEKSRLLSDRFSAERPKGSFSTLEIQRTEQGDSAMYLCASSLLLSGNTGELFFGEGSRLTVL.

The chain employs TRBV2 and TRBJ1-5; no reliable D call. The germline gives CDR1 SNHLY, CDR2 FYNNEI. Trimming cost V 6 bases and J 6 bases, with 12 bases left between them. CDR3 length: 13 amino acids. The CDR3 DNA reads TGTGCCAGCAGGGTCCTCCCGGGTCAGCCCCAGCATTTT. Its protein product is CASRVLPGQPQHF.

V usage is TRBV19 and J usage is TRBJ1-1, with D possibly TRBD1 on 6 matching bases. V was pared by 5 bases and J by 6 bases, with 16 bases between. Germline V gives CDR1 LNHDA, CDR2 SQIVND (reference sequence). The CDR3 consists of 14 residues. The CDR3 is CASSPLRGSAEAFF. The CDR3, as DNA: TGTGCCAGTAGTCCGCTCAGGGGAAGCGCTGAAGCTTTCTTT.

This clone was picked up a small number of times. The chain recombines TRBV9 with TRBJ1-2; TRBD1 aligns across 7 bases. CDR1 and CDR2 (germline): SGDLS, YYNGEE. V was pared by 1 base and J by 4 bases, with 4 bases of the junction left unmatched. The CDR3 contains 14 residues. The CDR3 loop is CASSVQGDAYGYTF. CDR3 sequence (DNA): TGTGCCAGCAGCGTACAGGGGGATGCCTATGGCTACACCTTC.

The sample holds a few counts of this clone. This chain connects TRBV4-1 to TRBJ1-5, with a tentative D call TRBD1 (5 bases). Germline lookup yields CDR1 MGHRA and CDR2 YSYEKL. The CDR3 has 16 amino acids. Trimming cost V 0 bases and J 2 bases, with 11 bases left between them. The CDR3 DNA reads TGCGCCAGCAGCCAAGAGGGGGGTACCCGCAATCAGCCCCAGCATTTT. As protein: CASSQEGGTRNQPQHF.

The chain links TRBV6-5 to TRBJ2-7; 12 positions agree with TRBD2. The length of the CDR3 is 13 residues. J gave up 5 bases and V 8 bases, and 4 bases lay outside the gene matches. Germline-derived CDR1 and CDR2 are MNHEY and SVGAGI. The CDR3 DNA sequence: TGTGCCAGCGGACTAGCGGGAACCGACGAGCAGTACTTC. Translating it yields CASGLAGTDEQYF.

This chain joins TRBV28 and TRBJ2-7; 8 bases are a match to TRBD1. With V trimmed by 5 bases and J by 5 bases, 11 bases remained unmatched. The CDR3 is made up of 15 amino acids. Germline loops: CDR1 MDHEN, CDR2 SYDVKM. The CDR3 here is CASSTSGTGKNEQYF. The CDR3 bases are TGTGCCAGCAGTACTTCCGGGACAGGCAAGAACGAGCAGTACTTC.

Notes on this clone: Compared with germline, one end of the junction differs, possibly owing to a read error. The V gene is TRBV6-6, the J gene TRBJ1-2; the match to TRBD1 covers 7 bases. Per germline, CDR1 MNHNY and CDR2 SVGAGI (reference sequence). The CDR3 loop spans 13 amino acids. CDR3 loop: CASSYSGTDPGRF. CDR3 coding DNA: TGTGCCAGCAGTTACTCCGGGACAGACCCGGGCCGTTTC.

The chain combines TRBV28 with TRBJ1-1, with D possibly TRBD1 on 6 matching bases. The CDR3 extends over 13 amino acids. Germline loops: CDR1 MDHEN, CDR2 SYDVKM. The CDR3 DNA is TGTGCGGGGCGAGAAACAGGGTCGGCTGAAGCTTTCTTT. Translation: CAGRETGSAEAFF.

Only one count was recorded for this clone. The chain has TRBV15 and TRBJ2-7; 8 bases align to TRBD1. The length of the CDR3 is 16 residues. Germline assignment: CDR1 LNHNV and CDR2 YYDKDF (reference sequence). V gave up 0 bases and J gave up 4 bases; unmatched junction bases: 8. CDR3 residues: CATSRDPTGGWYEQYF. Here the CDR3 DNA reads TGTGCCACCAGCAGAGATCCTACAGGGGGTTGGTACGAGCAGTACTTC.

The chain uses TRBV29-1 and TRBJ1-2, with 9 bases that match TRBD1. Germline V lookup: CDR1 SQVTM, CDR2 ANQGSEA. V was pared by 3 bases and J by 0 bases, with 8 bases of the junction left unmatched. CDR3 length: 16 residues. The CDR3 DNA reads as TGCAGCGTTGAGCTAAACAGGGGGCTGTCTAACTATGGCTACACCTTC. Translated, it gives CSVELNRGLSNYGYTF.

This clone was seen once. This sequence joins TRBV6-5 and TRBJ2-7, with D uncertain. CDR1 is MNHEY, CDR2 SVGAGI, per germline. This CDR3 has 11 residues. The V gene lost 6 bases and the J gene lost 7 bases, with 10 bases spanning the gap. The CDR3 region has the DNA TGTGCCAGCAGACGCAAACAAGAGCAGTACTTC. Its protein is CASRRKQEQYF.

The chain has TRBV27 and TRBJ2-3, with 12 bases matching TRBD1. The CDR3 totals 14 residues. With V trimmed by 7 bases and J by 4 bases, 3 bases remained unmatched. Germline V gene lookup returns CDR1 MNHEY and CDR2 SMNVEV (reference sequence). CDR3 loop: CASTGTGGADTQYF. The CDR3 DNA follows: TGTGCCAGCACAGGGACAGGGGGCGCAGATACGCAGTATTTT.